Following are 25 T cell receptor beta chains from one sample sequenced in a study of T cells in Graves' hyperthyroidism and ophthalmopathy. The TCR beta CDR3 regions underwent amplification using RNA transcripts as the source. The HTBI primer set drove a first-round RT-PCR of the TCR CDR3. TCRdb fed the multiplex PCR reads into MiXCR, producing one record per CDR3 protein. The sample lists a few hundred thousand distinct CDR3 sequences, about an eighth occurring once. Sequencing was performed on blood. The receptor set was obtained from a woman aged 18-35 years with Graves' hyperthyroidism.

There are a few counts of this clonotype. This chain links TRBV20-1 with TRBJ1-5; weak D call: TRBD1 (6 bases). The length of the CDR3 is 17 residues. CDR1 and CDR2 (germline): DFQATT, SNEGSKA (reference sequence). V lost 3 bases and J 1 base, leaving 19 bases between the germline ends. The chain's CDR3 is CSARDGAGEKSNQPQHF. The CDR3 DNA is TGCAGTGCTAGGGACGGGGCAGGGGAAAAGAGCAATCAGCCCCAGCATTTT.

This clonotype was seen repeatedly, ten times or more. The J gene is TRBJ2-5, the V gene TRBV3-1, with D possibly TRBD1 on 6 matching bases. V was shortened by 4 bases and J by 1 base, with 16 bases between the two germline ends. Germline V gene lookup returns CDR1 LGHDT and CDR2 YNNKEL (reference sequence). The length of the CDR3 is 16 residues. This CDR3 is CASSPTVGGGQETQYF. The CDR3 DNA sequence: TGTGCCAGCAGCCCGACTGTAGGGGGTGGCCAAGAGACCCAGTACTTC.

This clonotype appeared many times. The chain uses TRBV28 and TRBJ2-2; D gene ambiguous. There are 15 residues in the CDR3. V lost 4 bases, J lost 2 bases, and 11 bases lay in between. In germline, CDR1 is MDHEN, CDR2 SYDVKM. CDR3 residues: CASSSRAKNTGELFF. CDR3 in DNA: TGTGCCAGCAGTTCCCGGGCCAAAAACACCGGGGAGCTGTTTTTT. The variable domain in full, with the rest retrieved from reference TRBV28 and TRBJ2-2, is DVKVTQSSRYLVKRTGEKVFLECVQDMDHENMFWYRQDPGLGLRLIYFSYDVKMKEKGDIPEGYSVSREKKERFSLILESASTNQTSMYLCASSSRAKNTGELFFGEGSRLTVL.

This clonotype came up many times. The chain joins TRBV10-3 to TRBJ2-2; D tentatively reads TRBD1 or TRBD2 (5 bases each). The CDR3 is 14 amino acids. V lost 6 bases, J lost 4 bases, and 12 bases lay in between. Germline V lookup: CDR1 ENHRY, CDR2 SYGVKD. In nucleotides, the CDR3 is TGTGCCATCAGGCCCTGGGGGATCACCGGGGAGCTGTTTTTT. Its translation is CAIRPWGITGELFF.

About this clonotype itself: An end of the junction differs from the germline gene, which may be a read error. The V and J genes are TRBV3-1 and TRBJ2-2; no firm D call. The CDR3 is 12 residues long. Germline V gene sequence: CDR1 LGHDT, CDR2 YNNKEL (reference sequence). The CDR3 sequence: CARSQELGELFF. The CDR3 nucleotides are TGTGCCCGCAGCCAAGAGTTGGGGGAGCTGTTTTTT.

This chain uses TRBV9 with TRBJ2-1; either TRBD1 or TRBD2 may fit D (5 bases each). This CDR3 region has 19 residues. V lost 1 base, J lost 2 bases, and 22 bases lay in between. Germline lookup yields CDR1 SGDLS and CDR2 YYNGEE. The CDR3 DNA follows: TGTGCCAGCAGCGTAAGGGACCCTTGGGGAGCGGCCCCCTACAATGAGCAGTTCTTC. Translating gives CASSVRDPWGAAPYNEQFF.

This clonotype was seen many times. The chain employs TRBV20-1 and TRBJ2-5; perhaps TRBD1 as D (6 bases). The CDR3 is 16 residues long. Per germline, CDR1 DFQATT and CDR2 SNEGSKA (reference sequence). Trimming removed 3 bases from V and 6 bases from J, with 23 bases in between. The CDR3 DNA sequence: TGCAGTGCTAGTCGGTTTGAGGACAGCACCCAGCAGACCCAGTACTTC. It translates to CSASRFEDSTQQTQYF.

Ten or more counts support this clonotype. The rearrangement links TRBV12-3 or TRBV12-4 to TRBJ1-5; D unresolved. CDR3 length equals 14 residues. Trimming shortened V by 2 bases and J by 0 bases, and 5 bases separated the two germline ends. The CDR3 DNA follows: TGTGCCAGCAGTTTAAGGGATAGCAATCAGCCCCAGCATTTT. Its translation: CASSLRDSNQPQHF.

This clonotype was seen repeatedly, ten times or more. The J gene is TRBJ2-5, the V gene TRBV5-1; D may be TRBD2 (6 bases). Germline V gene data show CDR1 as SGHRS and CDR2 as YFSETQ. The CDR3 runs 16 residues. V was cut by 4 bases and J by 0 bases, with 16 bases left in between. The chain's CDR3 is CASSQTSRQYQETQYF. The CDR3 region has the DNA TGCGCCAGCAGCCAAACTAGCCGACAGTACCAAGAGACCCAGTACTTC. Variable domain in full (rest from reference TRBV5-1 and TRBJ2-5): KAGVTQTPRYLIKTRGQQVTLSCSPISGHRSVSWYQQTPGQGLQFLFEYFSETQRNKGNFPGRFSGRQFSNSRSEMNVSTLELGDSALYLCASSQTSRQYQETQYFGPGTRLLVL.

The genes are TRBV27 and TRBJ1-2; perhaps TRBD1 as D (6 bases). V lost 10 bases to trimming and J lost 8 bases, with 14 bases between them. The CDR3 consists of 11 residues. Germline lookup yields CDR1 MNHEY and CDR2 SMNVEV (reference sequence). For the CDR3, the DNA is TGTGCCAACAGGGACTCTATGGGCTACACCTTC. This sequence encodes CANRDSMGYTF.

This clonotype appeared many times. V and J are TRBV7-3 and TRBJ2-3, with 7 bases lining up with TRBD2. The CDR3 is 16 residues long. V gave up 5 bases and J gave up 2 bases; unmatched junction bases: 10. The germline gives CDR1 SGHTA, CDR2 FQGTGA. This CDR3 is CASSRNLAEHTDTQYF. The CDR3 DNA follows: TGTGCCAGCAGCCGAAACCTAGCGGAGCACACAGATACGCAGTATTTT.

In this sample, this clonotype turned up a few times. The rearrangement joins TRBV19 to TRBJ1-5, with D unresolved. The CDR3 has 14 residues. Germline CDR1 is LNHDA and CDR2 is SQIVND (reference sequence). V lost 3 bases, J lost 0 bases, and 6 bases lay in between. The CDR3 loop reads CASSIFDSNQPQHF. As DNA, the CDR3 is TGTGCCAGTAGTATCTTTGATAGCAATCAGCCCCAGCATTTT.

The chain joins TRBV6-1 to TRBJ1-5; D remains ambiguous. In germline, CDR1 is MNHNS, CDR2 SASEGT. The CDR3 is 12 residues long. The ends were cut back, 6 bases at V and 11 bases at J, with 14 bases in the middle. The CDR3 region is CASRSPGWSQHF. CDR3 DNA: TGTGCCAGCAGGAGCCCGGGGTGGTCCCAGCATTTT.

This clonotype has more than one count but fewer than ten. The chain couples TRBV19 to TRBJ1-3, with unresolved D. The CDR3 extends over 14 amino acids. The ends were cut back, 10 bases at V and 0 bases at J, with 13 bases in the middle. In germline, CDR1 is LNHDA, CDR2 SQIVND (reference sequence). CDR3 bases: TGTGCCACATGGGGAGTCTCCTCTGGAAACACCATATATTTT. Its protein product is CATWGVSSGNTIYF. Variable domain in full (rest from reference TRBV19 and TRBJ1-3): DGGITQSPKYLFRKEGQNVTLSCEQNLNHDAMYWYRQDPGQGLRLIYYSQIVNDFQKGDIAEGYSVSREKKESFPLTVTSAQKNPTAFYLCATWGVSSGNTIYFGEGSWLTVV.

This clonotype was detected many times. The genes are TRBV28 and TRBJ1-3; perhaps TRBD1 as D (6 bases). CDR1 is MDHEN, CDR2 SYDVKM, per germline. The CDR3 loop spans 18 amino acids. V dropped 2 bases and J dropped 0 bases, with 17 bases sitting between them. The CDR3 here is CASSLLGTWDRSGNTIYF. For the CDR3, the DNA is TGTGCCAGCAGTTTACTAGGGACATGGGATCGCTCTGGAAACACCATATATTTT.

This clonotype was counted between two and nine times. This CDR3 reads CASSSRTLSTGELFF. The CDR3 coding sequence is TGCGCCAGCAGCTCCCGGACACTATCCACCGGGGAGCTGTTTTTT. The rearrangement joins TRBV5-1 to TRBJ2-2; perhaps TRBD1 as D (5 bases). Between the trimmed V and J ends, which lost 3 bases and 4 bases, there was a span of 13 bases. Germline CDR1 is SGHRS and CDR2 is YFSETQ. The CDR3 spans 15 residues.

This clonotype has ten or more counts. V is TRBV19 and J is TRBJ1-5; D not certain. CDR1 and CDR2 (germline): LNHDA, SQIVND (reference sequence). CDR3 size: 12 residues. The ends were cut back, 7 bases at V and 3 bases at J, with 7 bases in the middle. The CDR3 region is CASNTYNQPQHF. CDR3 sequence (DNA): TGTGCCAGTAACACCTACAATCAGCCCCAGCATTTT. Full variable domain (remainder filled in from reference TRBV19 and TRBJ1-5): DGGITQSPKYLFRKEGQNVTLSCEQNLNHDAMYWYRQDPGQGLRLIYYSQIVNDFQKGDIAEGYSVSREKKESFPLTVTSAQKNPTAFYLCASNTYNQPQHFGDGTRLSIL.

This clonotype was counted many times. This chain uses TRBV20-1 with TRBJ2-7; weak D call: TRBD2 (5 bases). The CDR3 totals 15 residues. V lost 2 bases to trimming and J lost 7 bases, with 21 bases between them. The germline gives CDR1 DFQATT, CDR2 SNEGSKA (reference sequence). Here the CDR3 DNA reads TGCAGTGCTAGACTCCGGAGTGGGAGCACGGGGGAGCAGTACTTC. Translating gives CSARLRSGSTGEQYF.

This clonotype was picked up a small number of times. V usage is TRBV20-1 and J usage is TRBJ2-1, with 16 bases that match TRBD2. Germline values: CDR1 DFQATT, CDR2 SNEGSKA (reference sequence). The V and J ends lost 2 bases and 7 bases, in that order; junction bases with no gene match: 2. The CDR3 is 15 residues long. CDR3 region: CSARPGLAGGNEQFF. The CDR3 coding sequence is TGCAGTGCTAGACCGGGACTAGCGGGAGGGAATGAGCAGTTCTTC.

The genes are TRBV25-1 and TRBJ2-7; maybe TRBD2 (5 bases). V was clipped by 7 bases and J by 5 bases, with 9 bases between them. Germline assignment: CDR1 MGHDK and CDR2 SYGVNS. The CDR3 runs 11 residues. The CDR3 region is CASTGVNEQYF. CDR3 DNA: TGTGCCAGCACCGGGGTAAACGAGCAGTACTTC.

This clonotype was seen more than once but under ten times. The rearrangement uses TRBV7-2 and TRBJ1-2; weak D call: TRBD1 (6 bases). Germline V gene sequence: CDR1 SGHTA, CDR2 FQGNSA. The CDR3 covers 16 residues. V dropped 6 bases and J dropped 5 bases, with 22 bases sitting between them. The CDR3 region has the DNA TGTGCCAGCAGACCAAAGACAGGTCCGTCGGGGTATGGCTACACCTTC. Amino acid sequence: CASRPKTGPSGYGYTF. The variable domain in full, with the rest retrieved from reference TRBV7-2 and TRBJ1-2, is GAGVSQSPSNKVTEKGKDVELRCDPISGHTALYWYRQSLGQGLEFLIYFQGNSAPDKSGLPSDRFSAERTGGSVSTLTIQRTQQEDSAVYLCASRPKTGPSGYGYTFGSGTRLTVV.

This clonotype has at least ten counts. V usage is TRBV5-1 and J usage is TRBJ2-1, with 14 bases aligning to TRBD2. V was clipped by 4 bases and J by 7 bases; unmatched bases: 7. Germline lookup yields CDR1 SGHRS and CDR2 YFSETQ. There are 16 residues in the CDR3. CDR3 amino acids: CASSPGTSGRGNEQFF. The CDR3, as DNA: TGCGCCAGCAGCCCAGGGACTAGCGGGAGAGGAAATGAGCAGTTCTTC. The variable domain in full, with the rest retrieved from reference TRBV5-1 and TRBJ2-1, is KAGVTQTPRYLIKTRGQQVTLSCSPISGHRSVSWYQQTPGQGLQFLFEYFSETQRNKGNFPGRFSGRQFSNSRSEMNVSTLELGDSALYLCASSPGTSGRGNEQFFGPGTRLTVL.

This clonotype is medium-sized (0.01 to 0.1%) within its sample. The chain joins TRBV20-1 to TRBJ2-7, with D possibly being TRBD2 (6 bases). The CDR3 is made up of 14 amino acids. The V gene lost 1 base and the J gene lost 5 bases, with 15 bases spanning the gap. Germline CDR1 reads DFQATT; CDR2 reads SNEGSKA (reference sequence). CDR3 amino acids: CSARATRDPNEQYF. CDR3 coding DNA: TGCAGTGCTAGAGCGACTAGGGACCCTAACGAGCAGTACTTC.

The chain couples TRBV4-1 to TRBJ2-1; 8 bases line up with TRBD2. The ends lost 4 bases at V and 0 bases at J; junction bases unmatched: 5. The germline V gene has CDR1 MGHRA and CDR2 YSYEKL. CDR3 length: 16 amino acids. The CDR3 DNA follows: TGCGCCAGCAGCCCCCATAGCGGGACCTCCTACAATGAGCAGTTCTTC. It specifies CASSPHSGTSYNEQFF.

This chain uses TRBV11-2 with TRBJ1-2; 8 nucleotides line up with TRBD1. The trim removed 5 bases at V and 4 bases at J, leaving 6 bases unmatched. Germline V gene lookup returns CDR1 SGHAT and CDR2 FQNNGV. The CDR3 is 14 amino acids. CDR3 in amino acids: CASSPGTGVYGYTF. Written as DNA, the CDR3 is TGTGCCAGCAGCCCCGGGACAGGAGTCTATGGCTACACCTTC.